These 24 T cell receptor beta chains share one sample of origin, sequenced in a study of cytomegalovirus exposure and HLA in healthy donors (dated by TCRdb to 2016 to 2017). The library was prepared using the immunoSEQ multiplex PCR assay. A mixture of 60 forward primers for TCR Vbeta segments and 13 reverse primers for TCR Jbeta segments was used in the multiplex PCR. TCRdb re-hosts the immuneACCESS table, in-frame sequences only. Its copies lack some clones; in the studies checked, an unresolved V gene accounts for under half of them, and the cause for the rest is not known. The sample contains about 170,000 clones, just over 75% of them found a single time. Around 2% of the sample goes to the ten largest clones. Sequenced: PBMCs. The receptor source for this set is a woman aged 25 to 45 in good health and CMV-seropositive.

The V gene is TRBV30, the J gene TRBJ2-7; 12 bases match TRBD2. Unmatched junction bases numbered 0, after V lost 3 bases and J lost 3 bases. Germline V gene sequence: CDR1 GTSNPN, CDR2 SVGIG (reference sequence). This CDR3 comprises 13 residues. The CDR3: CAWRTSGSYEQYF. In nucleotides, the CDR3 is TGTGCCTGGAGGACTAGCGGGAGCTACGAGCAGTACTTC.

This chain uses TRBV18 with TRBJ2-7, with 7 bases identical to TRBD2. The CDR3 has 15 residues. The junction had 9 bases not matched to a gene; V was cut back by 2 bases and J by 5 bases. Germline CDR1 is KGHSH and CDR2 is LQKENI. CDR3 coding DNA: TGTGCCAGCTCACCAGACGGGAGGCCCTTGGACGAGCAGTACTTC. Protein: CASSPDGRPLDEQYF.

The chain couples TRBV2 to TRBJ2-7; TRBD2 is a possible D gene (6 bases). V was cut by 5 bases and J by 2 bases, with 16 bases left in between. The CDR3 length is 15 residues. Germline-derived CDR1 and CDR2 are SNHLY and FYNNEI. For the CDR3, the DNA is TGTGCCAGCAGTCGGGGGTCTACGTCTGCCTACGAGCAGTACTTC. This encodes CASSRGSTSAYEQYF.

This chain connects TRBV11-2 to TRBJ2-2; TRBD2 agrees at 10 bases. The V segment lost 3 bases and the J segment 4 bases; nucleotides outside the gene matches: 11. Germline loops: CDR1 SGHAT, CDR2 FQNNGV. CDR3 length: 18 amino acids. The CDR3 nucleotides read TGTGCCAGCAGCTTTAGCGTAGCGGGGGGCCTCCGCACCGGGGAGCTGTTTTTT. Translated: CASSFSVAGGLRTGELFF.

This clone is a singleton in its sample. The V gene is TRBV19, the J gene TRBJ1-2; D gene unclear. The V and J ends lost 5 bases and 2 bases respectively, with 15 bases between them. Germline-derived CDR1 and CDR2 are LNHDA and SQIVND (reference sequence). The CDR3 is 15 amino acids. The CDR3: CASSPDLIPNYGYTF. The CDR3 DNA is TGTGCCAGTAGTCCCGATCTAATACCGAACTATGGCTACACCTTC. The whole variable domain, filled in from reference TRBV19 and TRBJ1-2, reads DGGITQSPKYLFRKEGQNVTLSCEQNLNHDAMYWYRQDPGQGLRLIYYSQIVNDFQKGDIAEGYSVSREKKESFPLTVTSAQKNPTAFYLCASSPDLIPNYGYTFGSGTRLTVV.

This clone was detected once. The chain uses TRBV10-1 and TRBJ1-5; D gene ambiguous. With 2 bases removed from V and 4 bases from J, the gap between germline ends came to 6 bases. CDR1 is WNHNN and CDR2 is SYGVQD in the germline V gene (reference sequence). CDR3 length: 13 amino acids. The CDR3: CASSESPNQPQHF. Here the CDR3 DNA reads TGCGCCAGCAGTGAGAGCCCAAATCAGCCCCAGCATTTT.

V gene TRBV7-2 combines with J gene TRBJ2-5; TRBD2 aligns across 8 bases. CDR1 is SGHTA, CDR2 FQGNSA, per germline. V dropped 11 bases and J dropped 5; count of bases not matched to a gene: 13. This CDR3 comprises 14 residues. The CDR3 loop reads CASSIGTRGETQYF. The CDR3 nucleotides are TGTGCCTCCTCGATCGGGACTAGAGGGGAGACCCAGTACTTC.

This sequence joins TRBV7-9 and TRBJ2-7; D may be TRBD1 (6 bases). From germline, CDR1 is SEHNR and CDR2 FQNEAQ (reference sequence). Trimming took 5 bases from V and 3 from J, leaving 17 bases between them. The CDR3 covers 15 residues. In DNA, the CDR3 is TGTGCCAGCAGCGCAAGAGCGACAGGCCTCTACGAGCAGTACTTC. Encoded protein: CASSARATGLYEQYF.

The CDR3 region has the DNA TGCGCCAGCAGCTTGGTCGGAACAGGGGGAGTCTCGGATACGCAGTATTTT. Translated: CASSLVGTGGVSDTQYF. The J gene is TRBJ2-3, the V gene TRBV5-1, with 8 positions matching TRBD1. The CDR3 sequence is 17 residues long. J gave up 6 bases and V 0 bases, and 12 bases lay outside the gene matches. Germline assignment: CDR1 SGHRS and CDR2 YFSETQ.

V gene TRBV25-1 combines with J gene TRBJ2-7; D gene uncertain. Per the germline V gene, CDR1 is MGHDK and CDR2 is SYGVNS. The V end was cut by 4 bases, the J end by 0 bases, with 10 bases between. The CDR3 extends over 14 amino acids. This CDR3 reads CASSGHGLSYEQYF. The CDR3, as DNA: TGTGCCAGCAGTGGACATGGCCTCTCCTACGAGCAGTACTTC.

J is TRBJ2-1 and V is TRBV5-1; unclear D gene. V lost 0 bases, J lost 7 bases, and 5 bases lay in between. The CDR3 covers 12 residues. Germline CDR1 reads SGHRS; CDR2 reads YFSETQ. The CDR3 bases are TGCGCCAGCAGCTTGGACGGGAATGAGCAGTTCTTC. Encoded protein: CASSLDGNEQFF.

This clone came up once. The V call is TRBV4-3, the J call TRBJ2-7, with 11 bases lining up with TRBD2. V shed 3 bases and J 4 bases; nucleotides not matched to a gene: 8. From germline, CDR1 is LGHNA and CDR2 YSLEER. The CDR3 is 16 residues long. The CDR3, as DNA: TGCGCCAGCAGCCAGGACTTAGCGGGAGGGTGGTACGAGCAGTACTTC. Translation: CASSQDLAGGWYEQYF.

The rearrangement links TRBV6-4 to TRBJ2-3, with TRBD2 as a possible D gene (5 bases). CDR3 size: 17 residues. The V end lost 0 bases, the J end lost 5 bases, and 18 bases lay between the germline ends. Per germline, CDR1 MRHNA and CDR2 SNTAGT. The CDR3 sequence is CASSDSMREPLGDTQYF. DNA of the CDR3: TGTGCCAGCAGTGACTCGATGAGGGAACCCTTGGGAGATACGCAGTATTTT.

The chain is built from TRBV7-9 and TRBJ1-2, with a weak D call TRBD1 (5 bases). The V end was cut by 1 base, the J end by 7 bases, with 13 bases between. The CDR3 extends over 14 amino acids. Germline lookup yields CDR1 SEHNR and CDR2 FQNEAQ (reference sequence). The CDR3 is CASSLEGLQGGYTF. CDR3 coding DNA: TGTGCCAGCAGCTTAGAAGGGCTTCAGGGTGGCTACACCTTC.

The chain couples TRBV4-3 to TRBJ1-2; 10 bases align to TRBD1. Germline values: CDR1 LGHNA, CDR2 YSLEER. V shed 1 base and J 8 bases; nucleotides not matched to a gene: 10. This CDR3 has 16 residues. CDR3 sequence (DNA): TGCGCCAGCAGCCAAGGGAATTCCGGGACAGGGGACGGCTACACCTTC. Its protein is CASSQGNSGTGDGYTF.

There are a few counts of this clone. This chain uses TRBV10-1 with TRBJ2-3, with 14 bases lining up with TRBD2. CDR1 and CDR2 (germline): WNHNN, SYGVQD (reference sequence). This CDR3 contains 17 residues. Losses at the gene ends were 2 bases for V and 6 bases for J; bases not matched to a gene: 7. The CDR3: CASSEGGTSGRWDTQYF. CDR3 DNA sequence: TGCGCCAGCAGTGAGGGAGGGACTAGCGGGAGATGGGATACGCAGTATTTT.

V usage is TRBV5-1 and J usage is TRBJ1-1; no clear D. The germline CDR1 and CDR2 sequences are SGHRS and YFSETQ. The CDR3 totals 13 residues. Between the trimmed V and J ends, which lost 0 bases and 5 bases, there was a span of 8 bases. The CDR3: CASSLDSSTEAFF. The CDR3 DNA follows: TGCGCCAGCAGCTTGGACAGCTCAACTGAAGCTTTCTTT.

V usage is TRBV4-3 and J usage is TRBJ1-1; the match to TRBD1 covers 10 bases. Germline lookup yields CDR1 LGHNA and CDR2 YSLEER. The ends lost 2 bases at V and 5 bases at J; junction bases unmatched: 5. The CDR3 is made up of 15 amino acids. The CDR3 reads CASSQTTGGGTEAFF. The CDR3 DNA is TGCGCCAGCAGCCAAACGACAGGGGGCGGGACTGAAGCTTTCTTT.

The chain joins TRBV14 to TRBJ2-7, with a weak D call TRBD1 (5 bases). V lost 3 bases and J 2 bases, leaving 11 bases between the germline ends. The CDR3 length is 14 residues. CDR1 SGHDN and CDR2 FVKESK come from the germline V gene. The CDR3 coding sequence is TGTGCCAGCAGCCACGGACACCGAACCTACGAGCAGTACTTC. It translates to CASSHGHRTYEQYF.

This clone has only a few counts. This chain uses TRBV11-3 with TRBJ2-2, with TRBD2 as a possible D gene (5 bases). The CDR3 sequence is 16 residues long. Germline V gene data show CDR1 as SGHNT and CDR2 as YENEEA. The germline V and J ends were trimmed by 5 bases and 3 bases, with 16 bases remaining between them. The CDR3 loop reads CASSLGTLRDTGELFF. CDR3 DNA sequence: TGTGCCAGCAGCCTCGGTACTCTGAGGGACACCGGGGAGCTGTTTTTT.

The chain is built from TRBV19 and TRBJ1-1, with TRBD1 matching 9 bases. The CDR3 runs 13 residues. Germline V CDR1 and CDR2: LNHDA, SQIVND (reference sequence). V dropped 6 bases and J dropped 5; count of bases not matched to a gene: 4. The CDR3 spells CASRNRGRTEAFF. The CDR3 nucleotides read TGTGCCAGTAGAAACAGGGGGCGTACTGAAGCTTTCTTT.

This sequence joins TRBV15 and TRBJ1-3; D unclear. Trimming removed 1 base from V and 3 bases from J, with 13 bases in between. This CDR3 has 16 amino acids. CDR1 is LNHNV and CDR2 is YYDKDF in the germline V gene (reference sequence). The DNA for the CDR3 is TGTGCCACCAGCAGAGGCGGACTAGCAGGTGGAAACACCATATATTTT. Its protein is CATSRGGLAGGNTIYF.

The chain recombines TRBV5-4 with TRBJ2-1, with D perhaps matching TRBD2 (5 bases). Germline V gives CDR1 SGHNT, CDR2 YYREEE (reference sequence). The CDR3 is 15 residues long. V lost 0 bases, J lost 5 bases, and 12 bases lay in between. CDR3 residues: CASSLGLARDNEQFF. As DNA, the CDR3 is TGTGCCAGCAGCTTGGGGTTAGCGAGGGACAATGAGCAGTTCTTC.

The gene calls are TRBV7-2 and TRBJ1-6; TRBD1 might be the D (5 bases). The germline gives CDR1 SGHTA, CDR2 FQGNSA. V was shortened by 7 bases and J by 5 bases, with 15 bases between the two germline ends. The CDR3 spans 15 residues. CDR3 coding DNA: TGTGCCAGCACCGTTTATCGGGGGGATAATTCACCCCTCCACTTT. The encoded protein is CASTVYRGDNSPLHF. Supplemented by reference TRBV7-2 and TRBJ1-6, the full variable domain reads GAGVSQSPSNKVTEKGKDVELRCDPISGHTALYWYRQSLGQGLEFLIYFQGNSAPDKSGLPSDRFSAERTGGSVSTLTIQRTQQEDSAVYLCASTVYRGDNSPLHFGNGTRLTVT.